What follows are 27 T cell receptor beta chains derived from one specimen sequenced in a study of breast tumors, draining lymph nodes, adjacent tissues. From the multiplex PCR reads, TCRdb called clonotypes with MiXCR, one entry per CDR3 protein. This table holds fewer than 200,000 distinct CDR3 sequences, 30% to 35% found once. Axillary draining lymph nodes of breast cancer patients supplied the node samples. Material: axillary lymph node tissue. The receptors stem from a female donor with breast cancer. Some clones in this sample may be carry-over from other donors' samples.

This clonotype was seen just once. A single base separates this from a much larger clone, so it may be a read error. This rearrangement joins TRBV6-5 to TRBJ1-5; the D is unclear. Trimming cost V 8 bases and J 9 bases, with 17 bases left between them. The CDR3 contains 13 residues. Germline V gene sequence: CDR1 MNHEY, CDR2 SVGAGI. In DNA form, the CDR3 reads TGTGCCAGCGGTCCCGGGCCCACGAGGCCCCAGCATTTT. As protein: CASGPGPTRPQHF.

V gene TRBV6-4 combines with J gene TRBJ2-3; D not resolved. V was cut by 5 bases and J by 1 base, with 10 bases left in between. CDR1 and CDR2 (germline): MRHNA, SNTAGT. The CDR3 length is 14 residues. The CDR3 DNA reads TGTGCCAGCAGTTTATTAGTTGGCACAGATACGCAGTATTTT. Translated, it gives CASSLLVGTDTQYF.

A note on this clonotype: The junction does not match germline at one end; this may be a read error. The chain employs TRBV12-3 or TRBV12-4 and TRBJ2-5, with D maybe TRBD1 (5 bases). This CDR3 is 12 amino acids long. The CDR3 DNA sequence: TGCGCCGGTAAAGACAGCCAAGAGACCCAGTACTTC. This translates into CAGKDSQETQYF.

This clonotype was seen ten or more times. The genes are TRBV10-3 and TRBJ2-2; D possibly corresponds to TRBD2 (5 bases). The CDR3 has 14 amino acids. From germline, CDR1 is ENHRY and CDR2 SYGVKD. V was cut by 6 bases and J by 0 bases, with 8 bases left in between. The CDR3, as DNA: TGTGCCATCAGGCTAGCCGCGAACACCGGGGAGCTGTTTTTT. It encodes CAIRLAANTGELFF.

This clonotype was counted at least ten times. V usage is TRBV24-1 and J usage is TRBJ2-7; D is undetermined. V was trimmed by 2 bases and J by 1 base, leaving 5 bases between them. This CDR3 region has 13 residues. Germline assignment: CDR1 KGHDR and CDR2 SFDVKD. The CDR3 here is CATSDYSSYEQYF. Written as DNA, the CDR3 is TGTGCCACCAGTGATTATAGTTCCTACGAGCAGTACTTC.

The chain's CDR3 is CASSRDSGGVGEQYF. For the CDR3, the DNA is TGTGCCAGCAGCCGGGACAGCGGGGGGGTGGGGGAGCAGTACTTC. The genes are TRBV3-1 and TRBJ2-7; 10 positions agree with TRBD2. With V trimmed by 4 bases and J by 7 bases, 10 bases remained unmatched. The CDR3 runs to 15 residues. Germline values: CDR1 LGHDT, CDR2 YNNKEL (reference sequence).

This clonotype was seen many times. The CDR3 DNA reads TGTGCCACCAGCAGAGAGGCTGAACAGGGGGAGGGAAATCAGCCCCAGCATTTT. This encodes CATSREAEQGEGNQPQHF. The J gene is TRBJ1-5, the V gene TRBV15; 8 nucleotides line up with TRBD1. The CDR3 extends over 18 amino acids. CDR1 is LNHNV, CDR2 YYDKDF, per germline (reference sequence). J was trimmed by 4 bases and V by 0 bases; bases with no gene match: 11.

This clonotype was detected ten times or more. This CDR3 reads CASSQGSSGGTAATNEKLFF. For the CDR3, the DNA is TGCGCCAGCAGCCAAGGGTCGTCAGGGGGCACGGCGGCAACTAATGAAAAACTGTTTTTT. The chain combines TRBV4-1 with TRBJ1-4; 8 positions agree with TRBD1. Per germline, CDR1 MGHRA and CDR2 YSYEKL. The V gene end was trimmed by 1 base and the J gene end by 0 bases; junction bases not matched to a gene: 13. This CDR3 region has 20 residues.

A remark on this clonotype: A much larger clonotype is one base distant, so this may be a read error. This chain joins TRBV20-1 and TRBJ1-5; 7 bases are shared with TRBD1. The CDR3 has 14 amino acids. Germline CDR1 and CDR2: DFQATT and SNEGSKA (reference sequence). Here the CDR3 reads CSATAGGSNPPQHF. The CDR3 coding sequence is TGCAGTGCTACGGCAGGGGGGAGCAATCCGCCCCAGCATTTT.

The chain combines TRBV6-2 or TRBV6-3 with TRBJ1-2; weak D call: TRBD1 (5 bases). The CDR3 runs 12 residues. Looked up from germline, CDR1 is MNHEY and CDR2 is SVGEGT. Between the trimmed V and J ends, which lost 5 bases and 8 bases, there was a span of 12 bases. CDR3 sequence (DNA): TGTGCCAGCAGTACGCCTGGGGGAGGCTACACCTTC. This sequence encodes CASSTPGGGYTF.

In the case of this clonotype: The conserved phenylalanine or tryptophan is not found at the CDR3 terminus, so this likely reflects a read error. The limits of the CDR3 on the DNA are not certain, so only TCRdb's listed CDR3 is given. The chain links TRBV11-3 to TRBJ2-2; TRBD1, the D gene given by the table, was not confirmed from the DNA. Germline V CDR1 and CDR2: SGHNT, YENEEA. The length of the CDR3 is 15 amino acids, counting both ends. This CDR3 reads CASSFGQGNTGELRI.

About this clonotype itself: This likely comes from a read error, as the CDR3 has no conserved phenylalanine or tryptophan at its end. CDR3 nucleotide sequence: TGCAGGGACAAGGCAGGGTTAGTAGCTTGTGAACTGTTTATT. It specifies CRDKAGLVACELFI. The chain carries TRBV20-1 and TRBJ1-4; D is possibly TRBD1 (5 bases). CDR1 DFQATT and CDR2 SNEGSKA come from the germline V gene (reference sequence). The CDR3 contains 14 residues.

This chain connects TRBV6-2 or TRBV6-3 to TRBJ2-1, with 7 nucleotides matching TRBD1. The CDR3 length is 15 residues. V dropped 6 bases and J dropped 0; count of bases not matched to a gene: 5. Per germline, CDR1 MNHEY and CDR2 SVGEGT. The CDR3 DNA follows: TGTGCCAGCAGGCCCGACAGGGTCTCCTACAATGAGCAGTTCTTC. This encodes CASRPDRVSYNEQFF.

This clonotype was seen repeatedly, ten times or more. V is TRBV4-3 and J is TRBJ2-3; maybe TRBD2 (7 bases). V lost 4 bases and J lost 5, with 16 bases in between. Germline V gene sequence: CDR1 LGHNA, CDR2 YSLEER. The CDR3 totals 15 residues. CDR3 bases: TGCGCCAGCAGCCGCCTGACGGGGGGCGAAGATACGCAGTATTTT. As protein: CASSRLTGGEDTQYF.

This clonotype has ten or more counts. V is TRBV18 and J is TRBJ2-7, with 7 bases fitting TRBD1. CDR1 and CDR2 from the germline V gene are KGHSH and LQKENI. The CDR3 is made up of 14 amino acids. V shed 3 bases and J 5 bases; nucleotides not matched to a gene: 7. The CDR3 loop reads CASSPVTGRHEQYF. The CDR3 nucleotides are TGTGCCAGCTCACCCGTGACAGGGAGACACGAGCAGTACTTC.

V gene TRBV7-3 combines with J gene TRBJ2-3; 14 bases line up with TRBD2. In germline, CDR1 is SGHTA, CDR2 FQGTGA. CDR3 length: 17 residues. The V gene end was trimmed by 4 bases and the J gene end by 2 bases; junction bases not matched to a gene: 5. The CDR3, as DNA: TGTGCCAGCAGCTACCCGGGACTAGCGGGGGACACAGATACGCAGTATTTT. Its translation: CASSYPGLAGDTDTQYF.

This clonotype was seen repeatedly, ten times or more. The rearrangement joins TRBV4-1 to TRBJ2-6, with 7 bases that match TRBD2. This CDR3 contains 18 residues. V was clipped by 4 bases and J by 0 bases; unmatched bases: 9. Germline values: CDR1 MGHRA, CDR2 YSYEKL. DNA of the CDR3: TGCGCCAGCAGCCGACTAGCACCCCACATCTCTGGGGCCAACGTCCTGACTTTC. This encodes CASSRLAPHISGANVLTF.

This clonotype was seen a handful of times. The V gene is TRBV6-2 or TRBV6-3, the J gene TRBJ1-2; D is ambiguous. V lost 6 bases, J lost 2 bases, and 16 bases lay in between. The CDR3 length is 15 residues. From germline, CDR1 is MNHEY and CDR2 SVGEGT. CDR3 coding DNA: TGTGCCAGCAGCCTTGGCCCCACTTGGAACTATGGCTACACCTTC. Its protein is CASSLGPTWNYGYTF.

This clonotype was detected ten times or more. The chain uses TRBV7-6 and TRBJ2-1; weak D call: TRBD2 (6 bases). The ends were cut back, 5 bases at V and 4 bases at J, with 18 bases in the middle. The CDR3 sequence is 16 residues long. The germline CDR1 and CDR2 sequences are SGHVS and FNYEAQ. In DNA, the CDR3 is TGTGCCAGCAGCCCCACTTTTGGGCTAGCGTACAATGAGCAGTTCTTC. This sequence encodes CASSPTFGLAYNEQFF.

This clonotype was seen ten or more times. The J gene is TRBJ2-2, the V gene TRBV18; D remains unclear. V lost 3 bases to trimming and J lost 5 bases, with 7 bases between them. Germline lookup yields CDR1 KGHSH and CDR2 LQKENI. This CDR3 spans 13 amino acids. CDR3 sequence reads: CASSPPVTGELFF. The CDR3 DNA sequence: TGTGCCAGCTCACCCCCCGTGACCGGGGAGCTGTTTTTT.

This clonotype was detected many times. Written as DNA, the CDR3 is TGCGCCAGCAGCCTCGGGTGGGGGAACAATGAGCAGTTCTTC. It specifies CASSLGWGNNEQFF. V is TRBV4-1 and J is TRBJ2-1; D possibly matches TRBD1 or TRBD2 (5 bases each). CDR3 length equals 14 residues. The V and J ends lost 4 bases and 5 bases respectively, with 12 bases between them. Germline CDR1 is MGHRA and CDR2 is YSYEKL.

This clonotype occurred many times. This rearrangement joins TRBV19 to TRBJ2-1; D call uncertain. The V gene's germline CDR1 is LNHDA and CDR2 SQIVND (reference sequence). The CDR3 has 14 amino acids. V shed 1 base and J shed 6 bases, with 10 bases lying between them. CDR3 region: CASSIVAPSNEQFF. As DNA, the CDR3 is TGTGCCAGTAGTATAGTGGCCCCTTCCAATGAGCAGTTCTTC.

This clonotype was detected ten times or more. The chain uses TRBV9 and TRBJ2-7; TRBD2 might be the D (5 bases). The CDR3 has 15 amino acids. V shed 0 bases and J shed 2 bases, with 12 bases lying between them. Germline assignment: CDR1 SGDLS and CDR2 YYNGEE. This CDR3 is CASSVEEVGAYEQYF. The CDR3 DNA reads as TGTGCCAGCAGCGTAGAGGAGGTGGGAGCCTACGAGCAGTACTTC.

V usage is TRBV20-1 and J usage is TRBJ2-1, with 8 nucleotides matching TRBD2. The CDR3 consists of 15 residues. Germline V lookup: CDR1 DFQATT, CDR2 SNEGSKA (reference sequence). V lost 3 bases to trimming and J lost 6 bases; unmatched junction nucleotides: 10. CDR3 residues: CSARDVASGSNEQFF. CDR3 bases: TGCAGTGCTAGGGATGTGGCTAGCGGGTCCAATGAGCAGTTCTTC.

This clonotype has at least ten counts. J is TRBJ1-2 and V is TRBV7-3; TRBD1 is a possible D gene (5 bases). The CDR3 consists of 15 residues. In germline, CDR1 is SGHTA, CDR2 FQGTGA. V was trimmed by 4 bases and J by 2 bases, leaving 14 bases between them. CDR3 nucleotide sequence: TGTGCCAGCAGCTCGGGGGGAGCAAGCAACTATGGCTACACCTTC. It is translated as CASSSGGASNYGYTF.

This clonotype came up a few times. This sequence may be a read error, since a much larger clone differs from it by one base. The genes are TRBV7-9 and TRBJ1-5; D may be TRBD1 (5 bases). The CDR3 contains 17 residues. The germline V gene has CDR1 SEHNR and CDR2 FQNEAQ (reference sequence). CDR3: CAGSYSRGTESNQPQHF. The CDR3 coding sequence is TGTGCCGGCAGCTACTCCCGAGGGACCGAAAGCAATCAGCCCCAGCATTTT.

The chain is built from TRBV9 and TRBJ1-2, with a possible D match to TRBD1 (6 bases). CDR3 length: 12 amino acids. Trimming took off 1 base at V and 12 bases at J, with 13 bases between the two ends. Per the germline V gene, CDR1 is SGDLS and CDR2 is YYNGEE. The CDR3 loop reads CASSVSGAGNTF. CDR3 nucleotides: TGTGCCAGCAGCGTATCAGGGGCTGGAAACACCTTC.